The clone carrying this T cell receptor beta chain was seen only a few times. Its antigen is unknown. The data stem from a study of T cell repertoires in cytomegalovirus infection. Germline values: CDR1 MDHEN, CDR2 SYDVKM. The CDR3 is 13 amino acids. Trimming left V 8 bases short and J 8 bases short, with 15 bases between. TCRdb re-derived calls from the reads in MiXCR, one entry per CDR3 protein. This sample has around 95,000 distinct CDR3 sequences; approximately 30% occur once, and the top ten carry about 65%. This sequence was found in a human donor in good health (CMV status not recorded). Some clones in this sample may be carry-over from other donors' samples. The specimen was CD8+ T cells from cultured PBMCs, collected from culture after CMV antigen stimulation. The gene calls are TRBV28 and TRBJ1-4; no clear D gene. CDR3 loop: CASVPDLKEKLFF. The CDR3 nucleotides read TGTGCCAGCGTCCCTGATTTAAAGGAAAAACTGTTTTTT.